Below, 8 T cell receptor beta chains from the same sample are listed, as sequenced in a study of shared clonotypes between healthy human individuals. CD45RO-negative cells were positively selected for CCR7, leaving out terminally differentiated effector memory CD45RA+ cells. Method: immunoSEQ multiplex PCR; TCRdb's copy keeps in-frame clones and lacks some. The sample comprises some 2 million clones, just under 95% of which are singletons, and around 1% rests with the top ten. Sequenced: naive CD8+ T cells sorted from blood. Source of these receptors: a man younger than 35 in good health.

This chain connects TRBV5-1 to TRBJ1-4; 10 bases align to TRBD1. CDR1 SGHRS and CDR2 YFSETQ come from the germline V gene. V shed 4 bases and J 5 bases; nucleotides not matched to a gene: 5. CDR3 length: 15 residues. The CDR3 protein is CASSTGQGVNEKLFF. The CDR3 nucleotides are TGCGCCAGCAGCACTGGACAGGGGGTGAATGAAAAACTGTTTTTT.

The genes are TRBV7-9 and TRBJ1-6; D unresolved. Trimming left V 4 bases short and J 8 bases short, with 15 bases between. The CDR3 totals 15 residues. The germline gives CDR1 SEHNR, CDR2 FQNEAQ (reference sequence). The CDR3 protein is CASSSPLAGDSPLHF. For the CDR3, the DNA is TGTGCCAGCAGCTCCCCCCTGGCGGGAGATTCACCCCTCCACTTT.

The CDR3 here is CASSQSRTGASYGYTF. For the CDR3, the DNA is TGTGCCAGCAGCCAATCCCGGACAGGGGCCTCCTATGGCTACACCTTC. The chain is built from TRBV16 and TRBJ1-2; TRBD1 matches at 9 bases. Trimming cost V 0 bases and J 4 bases; bases outside gene matches: 6. The CDR3 runs 16 residues. Germline V gene data show CDR1 as KGHSY and CDR2 as FQNENV.

The genes are TRBV18 and TRBJ2-7; maybe TRBD2 (7 bases). CDR3 size: 15 residues. Germline-derived CDR1 and CDR2 are KGHSH and LQKENI. V gave up 3 bases and J gave up 2 bases, with 14 bases separating them. The CDR3 loop reads CASSPEKGGTYEQYF. The CDR3, as DNA: TGTGCCAGCTCACCGGAAAAGGGGGGGACCTACGAGCAGTACTTC.

For the CDR3, the DNA is TGCGCCAGCAGCTTGGCCGGCGGGTCCTCGGGGGACAATGAGCAGTTCTTC. Residues: CASSLAGGSSGDNEQFF. The genes are TRBV5-1 and TRBJ2-1, with a tentative D call TRBD2 (6 bases). Germline V gene sequence: CDR1 SGHRS, CDR2 YFSETQ. The CDR3 runs 17 residues. Trimming took off 0 bases at V and 5 bases at J, with 18 bases between the two ends.

There are a few counts of this clone. In the same sample, other DNA sequences code for this CDR3. The chain recombines TRBV5-6 with TRBJ2-2; D is undetermined. Trimming left V 3 bases short and J 1 base short, with 4 bases between. The CDR3 contains 13 residues. The germline gives CDR1 SGHDT, CDR2 YYEEEE. The CDR3 spells CASSYGNTGELFF. The CDR3 nucleotides read TGTGCCAGCAGCTACGGGAACACCGGGGAGCTGTTTTTT.

J is TRBJ2-3 and V is TRBV5-6, with a possible D match to TRBD2 (7 bases). V was cut by 4 bases and J by 2 bases, with 17 bases left in between. The CDR3 has 16 amino acids. CDR1 is SGHDT and CDR2 is YYEEEE in the germline V gene. The CDR3 loop is CASSLAGAASTDTQYF. The DNA of the CDR3 is TGTGCCAGCAGCCTGGCGGGGGCCGCCTCCACAGATACGCAGTATTTT. Full variable domain (outside the CDR3, taken from reference TRBV5-6 and TRBJ2-3): DAGVTQSPTHLIKTRGQQVTLRCSPKSGHDTVSWYQQALGQGPQFIFQYYEEEERQRGNFPDRFSGHQFPNYSSELNVNALLLGDSALYLCASSLAGAASTDTQYFGPGTRLTVL.

The rearrangement uses TRBV29-1 and TRBJ2-7; D is uncertain. The germline CDR1 and CDR2 sequences are SQVTM and ANQGSEA. Trimming stripped 7 bases from V and 5 bases from J, with 12 bases between. The CDR3 is 11 amino acids. DNA of the CDR3: TGCAGCGGGTGGTATTATGACGAGCAGTACTTC. This codes for CSGWYYDEQYF.